This TCR beta chain came from a study of human T cells and chemical hapten exposure (dated by TCRdb to the early 2020s). Regarding the study in general: For sensitization, 2% DPC in acetone was applied to a roughly 2 cm by roughly 2 cm area of upper inner arm skin. Libraries were pooled for sequencing, and per-sample TCR yields varied mainly because of small differences in library volumes within the pool. Patch testing was done on the upper back using Finn chambers containing 0.01% DPC, and results were scored after 6 days according to International Contact Dermatitis Research Group standards. Most of the patients in the cohort were female, and the cohort covered alopecia areata with under or over 50% scalp involvement, alopecia totalis and alopecia universalis. Blood for TCR sequencing was provided by twenty-nine alopecia patients at one to four time points (pre-sensitization, 2, 6 and 24 weeks). Weekly therapeutic DPC doses were additionally applied to the scalp of patients throughout the roughly 26-week study period. Blood samples were taken from patients before sensitization (week 0) and at 2, 6 and about 24 weeks after DPC sensitization. This study followed changes in the peripheral blood TCR repertoire in vivo during primary and secondary sensitization of alopecia patients to the hapten diphenylcyclopropenone (DPC).

The protocol used for the library was RACE. Sequencing was performed on a NextSeq 500. During library preparation, unique molecular identifiers were attached to individual cDNA molecules so that TCRs could be counted in a quantitative, reproducible way. Each blood RNA sample was used to sequence both TCR alpha and TCR beta chains. As for the original processing: Samples had a median of roughly 87,000 TCRs, with a range from roughly 20,000 to 700,000. The Decombinator software suite was used to annotate V, J and CDR3 in the TCR reads. For PS versus PT1 abundance plots, all samples were subsampled to the same number of TCRs (28,000). TCRs were defined as expanded if absent before sensitization and observed at least eight times at the 2-week time point. TCRdb reran the public reads through fastp at Q25 and MiXCR, keeping productive beta chains. Entries that share a CDR3 protein sequence are merged under the most common genes and DNA. Clone size and V and J calls follow TCRdb, not the original study. This sample has under 75,000 distinct CDR3 sequences in its table, and 8.5% to 9% of those were observed once. The biggest ten clones account for about 3% of the sample.

The meaning of the sample's time point label: patch test 2, 6 weeks after DPC sensitization. The sample's treatment or condition, from its label and the paper: therapeutic diphenylcyclopropenone sensitization with weekly scalp DPC. Blood at each patch-test visit was drawn before the patch test was applied. Patients were eligible if aged 18 to 70, diagnosed with alopecia and judged suitable for DPC therapy, and pregnant patients were excluded. Total RNA was extracted from unfractionated whole blood collected in Tempus Blood RNA tubes. As concerns this clonotype: The antigen it binds to is not known. Nothing much larger sits one base from this clone, and base qualities are not available.

There are 16 amino acids in the CDR3, from cysteine to phenylalanine inclusive. Just the 48-base CDR3 DNA is kept, in frame starting at base 1. The germline V gene gives CDR1 as MNHEY and CDR2 as SVGEGT. Trimmed from V: 6 bases; trimmed from J: 4 bases; junction bases lacking a gene match: 11. The paper as a whole reports these results and caveats: Compared with pre-sensitization or healthy control sets, expanded TCRs formed significantly more large CDR3 similarity clusters, which is consistent with antigen-driven responses. After repeated subsampling, the strength of the expansion versus patch-test correlation and the threshold at which it became significant changed. The number of PT1 expanded TCRs positively correlated with patch test score, significant at thresholds 8, 16 and 32 but not 4. Alopecia, a presumed autoimmune disease, was present in all patients, so the immune response of the patients might differ from that of healthy individuals. No change with DPC sensitization was found in the number of TCRs above 1 in 1000 frequency, and no evidence of global repertoire structure alterations was found.

Sequencing used whole blood, obtained in connection with sensitization to the hapten diphenylcyclopropenone (DPC). This TCR came from a woman between 50 and 59 years old with alopecia areata. Some clones in this sample may be carry-over from other donors' samples. This sequence uses TRBV6-2 or TRBV6-3 and TRBJ2-3; TRBD2 agrees with 9 junctional bases. Here is the DNA: TGTGCCAGCAGCCGCCGCCTAGCGGGACAGTCAGATACGCAGTATTTT. It is translated as CASSRRLAGQSDTQYF.